These T cell receptor beta chains were read from a single sample in a study of T-cell memory formation after mild COVID-19. Each CDR3 protein is one row after TCRdb ran MiXCR on the 5' RACE reads. This sample yields approximately 180,000 distinct CDR3 sequences, of which roughly 17% are seen a single time; 2% to 2.5% belongs to the top ten. The sequencing sample was made of PBMCs or a T cell subset sorted from them (not recorded which). All receptors come from an adult woman who had mild COVID-19 (a few samples of this study predate the infection). Cell type and time point are not known. Each CDR3 is given with its conserved first and last residue. Fields, in order: V gene, J gene, D gene, clone size, CDR3 protein, CDR3 DNA. The D gene is left open where the match is weak. Where a row states a size, it is once, few, many or the class of an expanded clone; other rows omit it.

v_call: TRBV12-3/TRBV12-4
j_call: TRBJ2-3
d_call: TRBD2
clone_size: many
cdr3_aa: CASSPEPSGSPTDTQYF
cdr3_nt: TGTGCCAGCAGTCCGGAACCTAGCGGGAGCCCCACAGATACGCAGTATTTT

v_call: TRBV20-1
j_call: TRBJ2-7
d_call: TRBD1
clone_size: -
cdr3_aa: CSATDRVQQYF
cdr3_nt: TGCAGTGCTACAGACAGGGTCCAGCAGTACTTC

v_call: TRBV20-1
j_call: TRBJ2-2
d_call: TRBD2
clone_size: -
cdr3_aa: CSARTSGGPTGELFF
cdr3_nt: TGCAGTGCGCGGACGAGCGGGGGACCTACCGGGGAGCTGTTTTTT

v_call: TRBV6-5
j_call: TRBJ1-1
d_call: -
clone_size: -
cdr3_aa: CASWSGSRAEAFF
cdr3_nt: TGTGCCAGCTGGTCGGGCTCGAGGGCTGAAGCTTTCTTT

v_call: TRBV12-3/TRBV12-4
j_call: TRBJ1-4
d_call: -
clone_size: few
cdr3_aa: CASSYGVLEKLFF
cdr3_nt: TGTGCCAGCAGTTATGGGGTACTGGAAAAACTGTTTTTT

v_call: TRBV3-1
j_call: TRBJ2-7
d_call: -
clone_size: -
cdr3_aa: CASSQGAGDQQYF
cdr3_nt: TGTGCCAGCAGCCAAGGGGCAGGGGACCAGCAGTACTTC

v_call: TRBV6-2/TRBV6-3
j_call: TRBJ1-5
d_call: -
clone_size: -
cdr3_aa: CASSHGLGQPQHF
cdr3_nt: TGTGCCAGCAGCCATGGGCTAGGTCAGCCCCAGCATTTT

v_call: TRBV5-1
j_call: TRBJ1-1
d_call: -
clone_size: few
cdr3_aa: CASSDLMNTEAFF
cdr3_nt: TGCGCCAGCAGCGACCTCATGAACACTGAAGCTTTCTTT

v_call: TRBV20-1
j_call: TRBJ1-1
d_call: TRBD1
clone_size: -
cdr3_aa: CSARDGATGGTEAFF
cdr3_nt: TGCAGTGCTAGAGATGGGGCTACAGGGGGCACTGAAGCTTTCTTT

v_call: TRBV5-1
j_call: TRBJ1-6
d_call: TRBD1
clone_size: -
cdr3_aa: CASSLAGQGYSPLHF
cdr3_nt: TGCGCCAGCAGCTTGGCGGGACAGGGTTATTCACCCCTCCACTTT

v_call: TRBV15
j_call: TRBJ2-7
d_call: -
clone_size: -
cdr3_aa: CATSRERGPYEQYF
cdr3_nt: TGTGCCACCAGCAGAGAGCGCGGGCCGTACGAGCAGTACTTC

v_call: TRBV6-5
j_call: TRBJ2-7
d_call: -
clone_size: few
cdr3_aa: CATYEVGGSSYEQYF
cdr3_nt: TGTGCCACCTACGAGGTCGGGGGTAGCTCCTACGAGCAGTACTTC

v_call: TRBV12-5
j_call: TRBJ1-4
d_call: -
clone_size: -
cdr3_aa: CASGQHSGSWVEKLFF
cdr3_nt: TGTGCTAGTGGTCAACACTCAGGGAGTTGGGTTGAAAAACTGTTTTTT

v_call: TRBV2
j_call: TRBJ2-3
d_call: -
clone_size: -
cdr3_aa: CASILPLVRDTQYF
cdr3_nt: TGTGCCAGCATTCTTCCCCTGGTTCGAGATACGCAGTATTTT

v_call: TRBV12-3/TRBV12-4
j_call: TRBJ1-3
d_call: -
clone_size: -
cdr3_aa: CASSTSGNTIYF
cdr3_nt: TGTGCCAGCAGTACCTCTGGAAACACCATATATTTT

v_call: TRBV12-3/TRBV12-4
j_call: TRBJ1-6
d_call: TRBD1
clone_size: few
cdr3_aa: CASSSRQGLGNSPLHF
cdr3_nt: TGTGCCAGCAGTTCTAGACAGGGATTGGGGAATTCACCCCTCCACTTT

v_call: TRBV20-1
j_call: TRBJ1-2
d_call: TRBD1
clone_size: few
cdr3_aa: CSAIDARTGGLYGYTF
cdr3_nt: TGCAGTGCTATAGACGCCCGGACAGGGGGCCTCTATGGCTACACCTTC

v_call: TRBV24-1
j_call: TRBJ2-1
d_call: -
clone_size: -
cdr3_aa: CATSDWGPVSHEQFF
cdr3_nt: TGTGCCACCAGTGATTGGGGCCCTGTGTCCCATGAGCAGTTCTTC

v_call: TRBV7-9
j_call: TRBJ2-2
d_call: -
clone_size: few
cdr3_aa: CASSLVENAGELFF
cdr3_nt: TGTGCCAGCAGCTTAGTCGAGAACGCCGGGGAGCTGTTTTTT

v_call: TRBV12-3/TRBV12-4
j_call: TRBJ2-7
d_call: -
clone_size: many
cdr3_aa: CASSSESSYEQYF
cdr3_nt: TGTGCCAGCAGTTCGGAGAGCTCCTACGAGCAGTACTTC

v_call: TRBV5-1
j_call: TRBJ2-3
d_call: -
clone_size: -
cdr3_aa: CASSYREPLTDTQYF
cdr3_nt: TGCGCCAGCAGCTACCGGGAACCCCTCACAGATACGCAGTATTTT

v_call: TRBV5-1
j_call: TRBJ2-3
d_call: -
clone_size: many
cdr3_aa: CASSSDYLRPLTSTDTQYF
cdr3_nt: TGCGCCAGCAGCTCGGACTACTTACGACCACTTACATCCACAGATACGCAGTATTTT

v_call: TRBV6-1
j_call: TRBJ2-2
d_call: TRBD2
clone_size: few
cdr3_aa: CASSGLAGANTGELFF
cdr3_nt: TGTGCCAGCAGCGGACTAGCGGGAGCGAACACCGGGGAGCTGTTTTTT

v_call: TRBV20-1
j_call: TRBJ1-1
d_call: -
clone_size: few
cdr3_aa: CSARDSYGNTEAFF
cdr3_nt: TGCAGTGCTAGAGATTCCTATGGGAACACTGAAGCTTTCTTT

v_call: TRBV4-2
j_call: TRBJ1-5
d_call: TRBD1
clone_size: few
cdr3_aa: CASSPGQGYQPQHF
cdr3_nt: TGTGCCAGCAGCCCGGGACAGGGATATCAGCCCCAGCATTTT

v_call: TRBV4-1
j_call: TRBJ2-7
d_call: -
clone_size: -
cdr3_aa: CASSPGGGRTYEQYF
cdr3_nt: TGCGCCAGCAGCCCCGGAGGAGGGAGGACTTACGAGCAGTACTTC

v_call: TRBV29-1
j_call: TRBJ2-5
d_call: TRBD2
clone_size: -
cdr3_aa: CSAPGAGGWETQYF
cdr3_nt: TGCAGCGCTCCGGGAGCGGGAGGTTGGGAGACCCAGTACTTC

v_call: TRBV4-1
j_call: TRBJ2-1
d_call: TRBD2
clone_size: -
cdr3_aa: CASSQVGRGSYNEQFF
cdr3_nt: TGCGCCAGCAGCCAAGTTGGGAGGGGTTCCTACAATGAGCAGTTCTTC

v_call: TRBV7-2
j_call: TRBJ2-3
d_call: TRBD2
clone_size: few
cdr3_aa: CASSLAGIAGVGNTQYF
cdr3_nt: TGTGCCAGCAGCTTAGCCGGAATAGCGGGAGTTGGAAATACGCAGTATTTT

v_call: TRBV12-3/TRBV12-4
j_call: TRBJ2-5
d_call: -
clone_size: few
cdr3_aa: CASSLGDRDQETQYF
cdr3_nt: TGTGCCAGCAGTTTAGGAGACAGAGACCAAGAGACCCAGTACTTC

v_call: TRBV9
j_call: TRBJ2-6
d_call: -
clone_size: -
cdr3_aa: CASSVINSGANVLTF
cdr3_nt: TGTGCCAGCAGCGTGATTAACTCTGGGGCCAACGTCCTGACTTTC

v_call: TRBV7-9
j_call: TRBJ2-5
d_call: TRBD1
clone_size: few
cdr3_aa: CAGGQSRETQYF
cdr3_nt: TGTGCCGGGGGACAGTCGAGAGAGACCCAGTACTTC

v_call: TRBV6-2/TRBV6-3
j_call: TRBJ1-2
d_call: -
clone_size: -
cdr3_aa: CASSYEERIYYGYTF
cdr3_nt: TGTGCCAGCAGTTACGAAGAACGGATATACTATGGCTACACCTTC

v_call: TRBV24-1
j_call: TRBJ2-3
d_call: TRBD2
clone_size: few
cdr3_aa: CATSVRAGDTDTQYF
cdr3_nt: TGTGCCACCAGTGTTCGAGCGGGAGACACAGATACGCAGTATTTT

v_call: TRBV29-1
j_call: TRBJ2-2
d_call: TRBD2
clone_size: few
cdr3_aa: CSVETALTSDHTGELFF
cdr3_nt: TGCAGCGTTGAAACCGCCTTGACTAGCGATCACACCGGGGAGCTGTTTTTT

v_call: TRBV21-1
j_call: TRBJ2-7
d_call: -
clone_size: -
cdr3_aa: CASPQREGRNEQYF
cdr3_nt: TGTGCCAGTCCCCAGCGGGAGGGCCGTAACGAGCAGTACTTC

v_call: TRBV12-3/TRBV12-4
j_call: TRBJ2-5
d_call: TRBD2
clone_size: -
cdr3_aa: CASSLEYASGKIGETQYF
cdr3_nt: TGTGCCAGCAGTTTAGAGTACGCTAGCGGGAAAATCGGAGAGACCCAGTACTTC

v_call: TRBV19
j_call: TRBJ2-3
d_call: TRBD1
clone_size: -
cdr3_aa: CASIADRGTDTQYF
cdr3_nt: TGTGCCAGTATCGCCGACAGGGGCACAGATACGCAGTATTTT

v_call: TRBV7-9
j_call: TRBJ1-5
d_call: TRBD1
clone_size: -
cdr3_aa: CASSSNRGIQPQHF
cdr3_nt: TGTGCCAGCAGCTCGAACAGGGGGATTCAGCCCCAGCATTTT

v_call: TRBV11-1
j_call: TRBJ1-1
d_call: TRBD1
clone_size: few
cdr3_aa: CASRGLTGGSSFF
cdr3_nt: TGTGCCAGCAGGGGCCTGACAGGGGGCTCATCTTTCTTT

v_call: TRBV9
j_call: TRBJ1-6
d_call: TRBD1
clone_size: few
cdr3_aa: CASSGDGRFGTGYFRDNSPLHF
cdr3_nt: TGTGCCAGCAGCGGAGACGGAAGATTCGGGACAGGGTATTTTCGGGATAATTCACCCCTCCACTTT

v_call: TRBV5-5
j_call: TRBJ1-6
d_call: -
clone_size: few
cdr3_aa: CASSLAGNNSPLHF
cdr3_nt: TGTGCCAGCAGCTTGGCGGGGAATAATTCACCCCTCCACTTT

v_call: TRBV7-2
j_call: TRBJ2-7
d_call: -
clone_size: -
cdr3_aa: CASSLASLASHEQYF
cdr3_nt: TGTGCCAGCAGCTTAGCATCTCTAGCGTCCCACGAGCAGTACTTC

v_call: TRBV3-1
j_call: TRBJ2-1
d_call: -
clone_size: -
cdr3_aa: CASSPPGASSYNEQFF
cdr3_nt: TGTGCCAGCAGCCCTCCCGGCGCTAGCTCCTACAATGAGCAGTTCTTC

v_call: TRBV7-9
j_call: TRBJ1-2
d_call: -
clone_size: -
cdr3_aa: CASSLGMGENGYTF
cdr3_nt: TGTGCCAGCAGCTTAGGCATGGGGGAGAATGGCTACACCTTC

v_call: TRBV3-1
j_call: TRBJ1-4
d_call: -
clone_size: -
cdr3_aa: CASSQGSPEKLFF
cdr3_nt: TGTGCCAGCAGCCAGGGCTCGCCGGAAAAACTGTTTTTT

v_call: TRBV2
j_call: TRBJ1-5
d_call: -
clone_size: -
cdr3_aa: CASYRDSNQPQHF
cdr3_nt: TGTGCCAGCTACAGGGATAGCAATCAGCCCCAGCATTTT

v_call: TRBV29-1
j_call: TRBJ2-2
d_call: -
clone_size: few
cdr3_aa: CSVSTASGELFF
cdr3_nt: TGCAGCGTTTCTACTGCGTCCGGGGAGCTGTTTTTT

v_call: TRBV18
j_call: TRBJ1-3
d_call: -
clone_size: many
cdr3_aa: CASSPYGETSGNTIYF
cdr3_nt: TGTGCCAGCTCACCATATGGGGAGACCTCTGGAAACACCATATATTTT

v_call: TRBV12-3/TRBV12-4
j_call: TRBJ1-6
d_call: TRBD1
clone_size: few
cdr3_aa: CASRRQGADNSPLHF
cdr3_nt: TGTGCCAGCAGAAGACAGGGGGCGGATAATTCACCCCTCCACTTT

v_call: TRBV7-6
j_call: TRBJ1-3
d_call: -
clone_size: -
cdr3_aa: CASSLTHRQDTIYF
cdr3_nt: TGTGCCAGCAGCTTAACCCATCGACAGGACACCATATATTTT

v_call: TRBV6-5
j_call: TRBJ2-7
d_call: TRBD1
clone_size: few
cdr3_aa: CASSYVQGAAYEQYF
cdr3_nt: TGTGCCAGCAGTTACGTGCAGGGGGCCGCCTACGAGCAGTACTTC